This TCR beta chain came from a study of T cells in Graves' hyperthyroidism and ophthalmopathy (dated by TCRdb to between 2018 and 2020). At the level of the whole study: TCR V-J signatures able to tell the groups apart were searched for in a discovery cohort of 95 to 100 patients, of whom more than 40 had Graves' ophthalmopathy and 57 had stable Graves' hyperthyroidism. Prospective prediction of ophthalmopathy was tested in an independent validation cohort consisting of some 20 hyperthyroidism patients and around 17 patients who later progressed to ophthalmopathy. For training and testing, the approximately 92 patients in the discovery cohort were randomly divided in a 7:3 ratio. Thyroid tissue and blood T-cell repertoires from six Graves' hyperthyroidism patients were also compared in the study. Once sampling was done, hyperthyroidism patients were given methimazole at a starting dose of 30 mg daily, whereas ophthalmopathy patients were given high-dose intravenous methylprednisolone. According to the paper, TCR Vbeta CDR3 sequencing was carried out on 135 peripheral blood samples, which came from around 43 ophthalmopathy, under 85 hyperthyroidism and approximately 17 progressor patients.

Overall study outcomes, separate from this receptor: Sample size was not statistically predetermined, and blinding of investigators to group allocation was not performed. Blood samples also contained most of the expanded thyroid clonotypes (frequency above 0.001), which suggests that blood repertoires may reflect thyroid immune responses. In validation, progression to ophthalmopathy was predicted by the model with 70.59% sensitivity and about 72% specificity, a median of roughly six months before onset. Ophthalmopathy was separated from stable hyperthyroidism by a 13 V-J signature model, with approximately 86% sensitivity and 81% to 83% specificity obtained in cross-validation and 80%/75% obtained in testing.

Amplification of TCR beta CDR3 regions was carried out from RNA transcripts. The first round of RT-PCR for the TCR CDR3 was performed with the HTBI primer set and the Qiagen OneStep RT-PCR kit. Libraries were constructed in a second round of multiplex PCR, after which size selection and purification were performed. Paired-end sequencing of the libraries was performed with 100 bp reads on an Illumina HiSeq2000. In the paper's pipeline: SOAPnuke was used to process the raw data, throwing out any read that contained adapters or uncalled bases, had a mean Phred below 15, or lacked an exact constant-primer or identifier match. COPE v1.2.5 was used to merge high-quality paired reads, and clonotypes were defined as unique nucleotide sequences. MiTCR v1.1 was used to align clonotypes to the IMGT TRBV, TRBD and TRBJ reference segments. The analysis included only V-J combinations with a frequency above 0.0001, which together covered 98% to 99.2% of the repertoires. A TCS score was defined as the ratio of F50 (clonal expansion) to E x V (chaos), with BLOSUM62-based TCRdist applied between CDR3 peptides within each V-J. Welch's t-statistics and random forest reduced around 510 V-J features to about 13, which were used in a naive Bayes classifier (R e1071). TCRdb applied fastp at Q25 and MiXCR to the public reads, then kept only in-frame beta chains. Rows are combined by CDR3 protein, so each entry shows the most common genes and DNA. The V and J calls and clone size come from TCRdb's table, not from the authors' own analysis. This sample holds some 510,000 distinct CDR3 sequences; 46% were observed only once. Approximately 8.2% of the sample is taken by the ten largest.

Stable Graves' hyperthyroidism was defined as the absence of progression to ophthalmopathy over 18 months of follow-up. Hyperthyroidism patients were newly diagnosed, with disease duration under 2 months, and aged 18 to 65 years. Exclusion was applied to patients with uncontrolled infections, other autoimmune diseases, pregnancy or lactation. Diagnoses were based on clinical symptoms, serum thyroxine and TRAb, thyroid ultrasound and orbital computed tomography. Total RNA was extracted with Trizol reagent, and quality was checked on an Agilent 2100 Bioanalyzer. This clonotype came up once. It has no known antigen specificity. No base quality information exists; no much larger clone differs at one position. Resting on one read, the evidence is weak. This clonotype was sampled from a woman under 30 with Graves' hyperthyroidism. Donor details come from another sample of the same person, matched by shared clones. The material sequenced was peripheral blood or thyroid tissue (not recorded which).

The encoded CDR3 is CASSDTTGTQYF. The DNA reads as follows: TGTGCCAGCAGTGATACTACGGGGACCCAGTACTTC. The chain uses TRBV2 and TRBJ2-5, with the D gene not clear enough to name. The germline V gene specifies SNHLY as CDR1 and FYNNEI as CDR2. From the cysteine up to the phenylalanine, the CDR3 has a length of 12 residues. The read is trimmed to its CDR3 DNA, 36 bases read in frame from base 1. V is pared back by 3 bases and J by 7 bases, with 9 bases lying between the germline termini.